These T cell receptor beta chains were read from a single sample in a study of shared clonotypes between healthy human individuals. The data were produced by immunoSEQ multiplex PCR, yet TCRdb's version contains in-frame clones alone and is incomplete. The profile shows about 1 million clones, about 75% of them singletons. Sequencing was performed on memory CD4+ T cells sorted from blood. All receptors derive from a man younger than 35 in good health. The CDR3 runs from the conserved cysteine through the conserved F or W. A D gene is named only where the DNA matches it firmly. The listing skips clone size in some rows; elsewhere it reads once, few, many or a size class.

D gene	clone size	V gene	J gene	CDR3 protein	CDR3 DNA
TRBD1	-	TRBV30	TRBJ2-7	CAWSGRGYEQYF	TGTGCCTGGAGCGGCAGGGGGTACGAGCAGTACTTC
-	-	TRBV6-1	TRBJ2-7	CASSEVRRDHSYEQYF	TGTGCCAGCAGTGAAGTCCGCCGGGACCACTCCTACGAGCAGTACTTC
-	-	TRBV1	TRBJ2-7	CTSSQDSWRPWSWKGFYEQYF	TGCACCAGCAGCCAAGATTCGTGGCGGCCCTGGAGCTGGAAGGGTTTCTACGAGCAGTACTTC
TRBD1	-	TRBV2	TRBJ1-4	CASSRGDRGNEKLFF	TGTGCCAGCAGCAGAGGGGACAGGGGTAATGAAAAACTGTTTTTT
-	-	TRBV19	TRBJ2-7	CASRGRVNYEQYF	TGTGCCAGTAGGGGACGGGTCAACTACGAGCAGTACTTC
-	once	TRBV6-5	TRBJ1-6	CASSYSKGGTPLHF	TGTGCCAGCAGTTACTCGAAAGGAGGGACACCCCTCCACTTT
-	-	TRBV11-2	TRBJ2-2	CASSLAEIWSGELFF	TGTGCCAGCAGCTTAGCTGAGATTTGGTCCGGGGAGCTGTTTTTT
-	once	TRBV7-9	TRBJ2-7	CASSLAEGTTWGYEQYF	TGTGCCAGCAGCTTAGCCGAGGGGACAACCTGGGGCTACGAGCAGTACTTC
-	-	TRBV5-1	TRBJ2-7	CASSLAPGQSYEQYF	TGCGCCAGCAGCTTGGCACCGGGACAATCCTACGAGCAGTACTTC
-	-	TRBV28	TRBJ2-6	CASSFRSSGANVLTF	TGTGCCAGCAGTTTCAGGAGCTCTGGGGCCAACGTCCTGACTTTC
-	-	TRBV5-5	TRBJ1-2	CASSLAGADKGYTF	TGTGCCAGCAGCTTGGCAGGGGCGGATAAAGGCTACACCTTC
-	-	TRBV28	TRBJ1-5	CASSFQGNQPQHF	TGTGCCAGCAGTTTCCAGGGCAATCAGCCCCAGCATTTT
-	few	TRBV11-2	TRBJ2-7	CASSLERLVGSEQYF	TGTGCCAGCAGCTTAGAGAGGCTAGTCGGAAGCGAGCAGTACTTC
-	-	TRBV4-3	TRBJ2-1	CASSQDLVSFEQFF	TGCGCCAGCAGCCAAGATCTAGTGAGCTTTGAGCAGTTCTTC